This T cell receptor (beta chain) is drawn from a study of cytomegalovirus exposure and HLA in healthy donors. Notes on this clone: Its antigen remains unidentified.

Amplification used 60 Vbeta primers and 13 Jbeta primers. The method was immunoSEQ multiplex PCR; TCRdb's version includes in-frame clones alone and lacks a portion of them. The top ten hold about 4.9% of the sample, which has approximately 160,000 clones, 84% seen once. Looked up from germline, CDR1 is SGHAT and CDR2 is FQNNGV. This CDR3 has 15 amino acids. V lost 1 base and J 2 bases, leaving 12 bases between the germline ends. Findings of the study overall: Previously analyzed data showed that most TCR beta V segments were productive at a frequency of about 87% or about 30%.

The chain carries TRBV11-2 and TRBJ2-7; D may be TRBD1 (5 bases). The TCR sequence derives from a man between 18 and 35 years old in good health and CMV-seronegative. The sequenced sample consisted of PBMCs. CDR3 loop: CASSLGPGATYEQYF. In DNA, the CDR3 is TGTGCCAGCAGCTTAGGCCCTGGGGCCACCTACGAGCAGTACTTC.